The T cell receptor (beta chain) described here comes from a study of T cells expressing NK-cell markers. Study-level information: Repertoires of TCR beta were obtained from T cells sorted as CD3+CD56+NKG2C+, CD3+CD56+NKG2C- and CD3+CD56-NKG2C+. Within the sequenced cohort of eight donors, seven exhibited HCMV seropositivity and one was seronegative.

From its re-call of the 5' RACE reads, TCRdb lists each CDR3 protein once, without DNA. The data include about 150,000 distinct CDR3 sequences; the top ten clones carry around 35%. The CDR3 length is 16 residues. CDR1 is KGHSH and CDR2 is LQKENI in the germline V gene. The V and J genes are TRBV18 and TRBJ2-2. The sequence came from a woman between 45 and 65 years old in good health. Material for sequencing was blood T cells: a sorted CD56 or NKG2C T cell subset, CD4+ or CD8+ T cells, or bulk PBMC T cells (not recorded which). The CDR3 region is CASSPIGGAGTGELFF.